A selection of T cell receptor beta chains follows, all from one sample in a study of T cell changes during pregnancy in multiple sclerosis. Using immunoSEQ multiplex PCR, the repertoire was profiled, and TCRdb retains in-frame clones only, with some absent. This table holds some 74,000 clones, 85% to 95% found once. The sample was peripheral blood, taken before pregnancy. Receptors were obtained from a female donor with multiple sclerosis, enrolled in a pregnancy study. CDR3s include the opening cysteine and the closing phenylalanine or tryptophan. D genes are given only for firm matches. Clone size is shown for a subset of rows, as once, few, many or a class of expanded clone.

CDR3aa: CASSRDSSYNEQFF
CDR3nt: TGTGCCAGCAGTCGGGACAGCTCCTACAATGAGCAGTTCTTC
d_gene: TRBD1
v_gene: TRBV6-4
j_gene: TRBJ2-1
abundance: NA

CDR3aa: CASSYASSNEKLFF
CDR3nt: TGTGCCAGCAGTTACGCGAGCTCTAATGAAAAACTGTTTTTT
d_gene: NA
v_gene: TRBV6-6
j_gene: TRBJ1-4
abundance: NA

CDR3aa: CASSYIRTGGGYGYTF
CDR3nt: TGTGCCAGCAGTTATATTCGGACAGGGGGTGGCTATGGCTACACCTTC
d_gene: TRBD1
v_gene: TRBV6-5
j_gene: TRBJ1-2
abundance: few

CDR3aa: CASSPTGATEAFF
CDR3nt: TGTGCCAGCAGCCCAACCGGAGCCACTGAAGCTTTCTTT
d_gene: NA
v_gene: TRBV14
j_gene: TRBJ1-1
abundance: NA

CDR3aa: CASSFGAGGSGTDTQYF
CDR3nt: TGCGCCAGCAGCTTTGGCGCAGGGGGCTCGGGCACAGATACGCAGTATTTT
d_gene: TRBD1
v_gene: TRBV5-1
j_gene: TRBJ2-3
abundance: NA

CDR3aa: CASSQDGRTGPGKFF
CDR3nt: TGCGCCAGCAGCCAAGATGGCAGGACAGGCCCAGGAAAGTTCTTC
d_gene: TRBD1
v_gene: TRBV4-1
j_gene: TRBJ2-1
abundance: NA

CDR3aa: CASTQGLGEKLFF
CDR3nt: TGTGCCAGTACACAGGGCCTCGGGGAAAAACTGTTTTTT
d_gene: NA
v_gene: TRBV19
j_gene: TRBJ1-4
abundance: once

CDR3aa: CASRGLAGGLAETQYF
CDR3nt: TGTGCCAGCAGAGGACTAGCGGGAGGGCTCGCAGAGACCCAGTACTTC
d_gene: TRBD2
v_gene: TRBV7-9
j_gene: TRBJ2-5
abundance: NA

CDR3aa: CSGLISYEQYF
CDR3nt: TGCAGCGGATTAATTAGCTACGAGCAGTACTTC
d_gene: NA
v_gene: TRBV29-1
j_gene: TRBJ2-7
abundance: NA

CDR3aa: CASSQGTGVFDYGYTF
CDR3nt: TGTGCCAGCAGCCAAGGGACAGGCGTTTTCGACTATGGCTACACCTTC
d_gene: TRBD1
v_gene: TRBV5-6
j_gene: TRBJ1-2
abundance: NA

CDR3aa: CASSLDRNTEAFF
CDR3nt: TGTGCCAGCAGTCTAGACAGAAACACTGAAGCTTTCTTT
d_gene: NA
v_gene: TRBV6-4
j_gene: TRBJ1-1
abundance: NA

CDR3aa: CASSLTGQGLSGYTF
CDR3nt: TGTGCCAGCAGCTTGACTGGACAGGGACTTTCTGGCTACACCTTC
d_gene: TRBD1
v_gene: TRBV5-5
j_gene: TRBJ1-2
abundance: NA

CDR3aa: CASSPLSGVSYNEQFF
CDR3nt: TGTGCCAGCAGTCCCCTTTCGGGAGTATCCTACAATGAGCAGTTCTTC
d_gene: NA
v_gene: TRBV25-1
j_gene: TRBJ2-1
abundance: NA

CDR3aa: CASSFAGGEDTQYF
CDR3nt: TGTGCCAGCAGCTTTGCGGGAGGGGAAGATACGCAGTATTTT
d_gene: TRBD2
v_gene: TRBV5-6
j_gene: TRBJ2-3
abundance: once

CDR3aa: CASSQVASGSVAKNIQYF
CDR3nt: TGCGCCAGCAGCCAAGTGGCTAGCGGGAGTGTAGCCAAAAACATTCAGTACTTC
d_gene: TRBD2
v_gene: TRBV4-3
j_gene: TRBJ2-4
abundance: NA

CDR3aa: CASSLETTGAHSGNTIYF
CDR3nt: TGCGCCAGCAGCTTGGAAACTACAGGGGCCCACTCTGGAAACACCATATATTTT
d_gene: TRBD1
v_gene: TRBV5-1
j_gene: TRBJ1-3
abundance: NA

CDR3aa: CASSQDPQGGETQYF
CDR3nt: TGTGCCAGCAGCCAAGATCCCCAGGGGGGAGAGACCCAGTACTTC
d_gene: NA
v_gene: TRBV4-2
j_gene: TRBJ2-5
abundance: once

CDR3aa: CASKGTGDSEKLFF
CDR3nt: TGTGCCAGCAAGGGTACCGGGGATAGTGAAAAACTGTTTTTT
d_gene: NA
v_gene: TRBV6-5
j_gene: TRBJ1-4
abundance: few

CDR3aa: CASSVPQGRGDTGELFF
CDR3nt: TGTGCCAGCAGCGTCCCGCAAGGCCGGGGGGACACCGGGGAGCTGTTTTTT
d_gene: TRBD2
v_gene: TRBV9
j_gene: TRBJ2-2
abundance: NA

CDR3aa: CASSPTGDWSYEQYF
CDR3nt: TGTGCCAGCAGTCCGACAGGGGATTGGTCCTACGAGCAGTACTTC
d_gene: TRBD1
v_gene: TRBV6-5
j_gene: TRBJ2-7
abundance: NA

CDR3aa: CASSSAGGVPDTQYF
CDR3nt: TGTGCCAGCAGCTCTGCGGGGGGAGTGCCAGATACGCAGTATTTT
d_gene: TRBD2
v_gene: TRBV7-2
j_gene: TRBJ2-3
abundance: NA

CDR3aa: CASSYAGQGDTEAFF
CDR3nt: TGTGCCAGCAGTTACGCGGGACAGGGGGACACTGAAGCTTTCTTT
d_gene: TRBD1
v_gene: TRBV6-6
j_gene: TRBJ1-1
abundance: NA

CDR3aa: CASSLPLGGPGYQETQYF
CDR3nt: TGTGCCAGCAGTCTACCCCTGGGGGGGCCAGGGTACCAAGAGACCCAGTACTTC
d_gene: NA
v_gene: TRBV27
j_gene: TRBJ2-5
abundance: NA

CDR3aa: CASSPPPTESTDTQYF
CDR3nt: TGTGCCAGTAGTCCTCCTCCGACAGAAAGCACAGATACGCAGTATTTT
d_gene: NA
v_gene: TRBV19
j_gene: TRBJ2-3
abundance: NA

CDR3aa: CASSLRGNTEAFF
CDR3nt: TGTGCCAGCAGCTTAAGGGGGAACACTGAAGCTTTCTTT
d_gene: NA
v_gene: TRBV11-3
j_gene: TRBJ1-1
abundance: NA

CDR3aa: CASSSSTANYEQYF
CDR3nt: TGTGCCAGCAGCTCATCTACAGCCAACTACGAGCAGTACTTC
d_gene: NA
v_gene: TRBV7-6
j_gene: TRBJ2-7
abundance: NA

CDR3aa: CASSHPKGSAGGDEQFF
CDR3nt: TGTGCCAGCAGCCACCCGAAAGGGTCAGCGGGAGGCGATGAGCAGTTCTTC
d_gene: TRBD2
v_gene: TRBV4-2
j_gene: TRBJ2-1
abundance: NA

CDR3aa: CASSKTGAIEQYF
CDR3nt: TGTGCCAGCAGTAAGACAGGGGCTATCGAGCAGTACTTC
d_gene: TRBD1
v_gene: TRBV6-5
j_gene: TRBJ2-7
abundance: once

CDR3aa: CASSRRGTGVTEAFF
CDR3nt: TGTGCCAGCTCACGCCGTGGGACAGGGGTCACTGAAGCTTTCTTT
d_gene: TRBD1
v_gene: TRBV18
j_gene: TRBJ1-1
abundance: NA

CDR3aa: CASSPWLGSSYEQYF
CDR3nt: TGTGCCAGCAGCCCCTGGCTGGGGAGCTCCTACGAGCAGTACTTC
d_gene: NA
v_gene: TRBV11-3
j_gene: TRBJ2-7
abundance: NA

CDR3aa: CASGLGGTNTEAFF
CDR3nt: TGTGCTAGTGGTTTGGGGGGGACTAACACTGAAGCTTTCTTT
d_gene: NA
v_gene: TRBV12-5
j_gene: TRBJ1-1
abundance: NA

CDR3aa: CASSVSAGRETQYF
CDR3nt: TGTGCCAGCAGCGTAAGTGCGGGTAGAGAGACCCAGTACTTC
d_gene: NA
v_gene: TRBV9
j_gene: TRBJ2-5
abundance: NA

CDR3aa: CASSRTSGRGSYEQYF
CDR3nt: TGTGCCAGCAGTAGGACTAGCGGGAGGGGATCCTACGAGCAGTACTTC
d_gene: TRBD2
v_gene: TRBV28
j_gene: TRBJ2-7
abundance: NA

CDR3aa: CASSLRGPGTDTQYF
CDR3nt: TGTGCCAGCAGCTTACGAGGGCCTGGCACAGATACGCAGTATTTT
d_gene: NA
v_gene: TRBV11-1
j_gene: TRBJ2-3
abundance: NA

CDR3aa: CASSSRLAGSYEQYF
CDR3nt: TGTGCCAGCAGTTCTCGACTAGCGGGTTCCTACGAGCAGTACTTC
d_gene: TRBD2
v_gene: TRBV27
j_gene: TRBJ2-7
abundance: NA

CDR3aa: CASSPEGGRARGEQFF
CDR3nt: TGTGCCAGCAGCCCGGAGGGCGGGAGGGCCCGCGGTGAGCAGTTCTTC
d_gene: TRBD2
v_gene: TRBV11-2
j_gene: TRBJ2-1
abundance: NA

CDR3aa: CASSQDRMKEGAAGETQYF
CDR3nt: TGCGCCAGCAGCCAAGATAGGATGAAAGAGGGGGCAGCGGGAGAGACCCAGTACTTC
d_gene: NA
v_gene: TRBV4-3
j_gene: TRBJ2-5
abundance: NA

CDR3aa: CASSALAGGIYNEQFF
CDR3nt: TGTGCCAGCAGTGCCCTAGCGGGAGGGATATACAATGAGCAGTTCTTC
d_gene: TRBD2
v_gene: TRBV2
j_gene: TRBJ2-1
abundance: NA

CDR3aa: CAISRTGGADTQYF
CDR3nt: TGTGCCATCTCGAGGACAGGGGGCGCAGATACGCAGTATTTT
d_gene: TRBD1
v_gene: TRBV2
j_gene: TRBJ2-3
abundance: NA

CDR3aa: CASSLSGGQETQYF
CDR3nt: TGTGCCAGCAGCTTGAGCGGGGGCCAAGAGACCCAGTACTTC
d_gene: TRBD2
v_gene: TRBV7-2
j_gene: TRBJ2-5
abundance: NA

CDR3aa: CASSPPDRVNTEAFF
CDR3nt: TGTGCCAGCAGCCCGCCGGACAGGGTGAACACTGAAGCTTTCTTT
d_gene: TRBD1
v_gene: TRBV5-4
j_gene: TRBJ1-1
abundance: NA

CDR3aa: CASSPNGAGLPGGYTF
CDR3nt: TGTGCCAGCAGTCCCAACGGGGCGGGGCTACCCGGCGGCTACACCTTC
d_gene: NA
v_gene: TRBV28
j_gene: TRBJ1-2
abundance: NA

CDR3aa: CAWSNPALAGGPYRSDTQYF
CDR3nt: TGTGCCTGGAGCAACCCAGCACTAGCGGGAGGGCCATATAGGTCCGATACGCAGTATTTT
d_gene: TRBD2
v_gene: TRBV30
j_gene: TRBJ2-3
abundance: NA

CDR3aa: CASAPMEEQETQYF
CDR3nt: TGTGCCAGCGCCCCAATGGAGGAGCAAGAGACCCAGTACTTC
d_gene: NA
v_gene: TRBV28
j_gene: TRBJ2-5
abundance: NA

CDR3aa: CASSQEPRRGTGELFF
CDR3nt: TGCGCCAGCAGCCAAGAACCCCGGCGGGGCACCGGGGAGCTGTTTTTT
d_gene: NA
v_gene: TRBV4-3
j_gene: TRBJ2-2
abundance: NA

CDR3aa: CASSASRASSYEQYF
CDR3nt: TGTGCCAGCAGCGCCTCCAGGGCTAGCTCCTACGAGCAGTACTTC
d_gene: NA
v_gene: TRBV11-3
j_gene: TRBJ2-7
abundance: few

CDR3aa: CASSVRATYEQYF
CDR3nt: TGTGCCAGCAGTGTCAGAGCGACCTACGAGCAGTACTTC
d_gene: NA
v_gene: TRBV27
j_gene: TRBJ2-7
abundance: NA

CDR3aa: CASSPPGGTSGANVLTF
CDR3nt: TGTGCCAGCTCACCACCTGGAGGTACCTCTGGGGCCAACGTCCTGACTTTC
d_gene: NA
v_gene: TRBV18
j_gene: TRBJ2-6
abundance: NA

CDR3aa: CASSPQGSYEQYF
CDR3nt: TGTGCCAGCTCACCCCAGGGCTCCTACGAGCAGTACTTC
d_gene: NA
v_gene: TRBV18
j_gene: TRBJ2-7
abundance: NA

CDR3aa: CASSTDTPDPYEQYF
CDR3nt: TGTGCCAGCAGTACCGACACCCCCGATCCCTACGAGCAGTACTTC
d_gene: NA
v_gene: TRBV6-6
j_gene: TRBJ2-7
abundance: NA

CDR3aa: CASSEQGGRAGTDTQYF
CDR3nt: TGTGCCAGCAGCGAGCAAGGCGGGAGGGCCGGCACAGATACGCAGTATTTT
d_gene: TRBD2
v_gene: TRBV7-9
j_gene: TRBJ2-3
abundance: NA

CDR3aa: CASSLSGVETQYF
CDR3nt: TGTGCCAGCAGTTTATCCGGTGTCGAGACCCAGTACTTC
d_gene: NA
v_gene: TRBV27
j_gene: TRBJ2-5
abundance: NA

CDR3aa: CASRLSLGGGTEAFF
CDR3nt: TGTGCCAGCCGCCTGAGTCTGGGGGGTGGCACTGAAGCTTTCTTT
d_gene: NA
v_gene: TRBV28
j_gene: TRBJ1-1
abundance: few

CDR3aa: CASRRQGAKETQYF
CDR3nt: TGTGCCAGCAGGCGACAGGGGGCTAAAGAGACCCAGTACTTC
d_gene: TRBD1
v_gene: TRBV2
j_gene: TRBJ2-5
abundance: NA